One and the same sample provided the 9 T cell receptor beta chains below, sequenced in a study of cytomegalovirus exposure and HLA in healthy donors. The PCR ran on 60 Vbeta and 13 Jbeta primers. Using immunoSEQ multiplex PCR, the repertoire was profiled, and TCRdb retains in-frame clones only, with some absent. The sample contains some 94,000 clones, about 78% of which appear only once. The source material was PBMCs. The source of these receptors is a man in his forties or fifties in good health and CMV-seronegative.

This sequence joins TRBV5-6 and TRBJ2-1; the match to TRBD2 covers 12 bases. CDR1 and CDR2 from the germline V gene are SGHDT and YYEEEE. This CDR3 is 14 amino acids long. The V and J ends lost 5 bases and 7 bases, in that order; junction bases with no gene match: 4. The CDR3 DNA sequence: TGTGCCAGCAGATATGGGACTAGCGGGAATGAGCAGTTCTTC. It codes for CASRYGTSGNEQFF.

The V call is TRBV9, the J call TRBJ1-1, with D unresolved. Trimming stripped 4 bases from V and 1 base from J, with 11 bases between. The V gene's germline CDR1 is SGDLS and CDR2 YYNGEE. The CDR3 consists of 14 residues. The CDR3 sequence is CASSRTQENTEAFF. The CDR3 DNA sequence: TGTGCCAGCAGCCGAACTCAGGAGAACACTGAAGCTTTCTTT.

J is TRBJ1-2 and V is TRBV6-5, with a tentative D call TRBD1 (6 bases). In germline, CDR1 is MNHEY, CDR2 SVGAGI. This CDR3 is built from 13 residues. V was shortened by 6 bases and J by 3 bases, with 11 bases between the two germline ends. Written as DNA, the CDR3 is TGTGCCAGCAGATCTCAGGGGTACTATGGCTACACCTTC. It translates to CASRSQGYYGYTF.

This clone has a handful of counts. V is TRBV27 and J is TRBJ2-7, with a weak D call TRBD2 (6 bases). Per germline, CDR1 MNHEY and CDR2 SMNVEV (reference sequence). The V end lost 3 bases, the J end lost 2 bases, and 14 bases lay between the germline ends. The CDR3 is 15 residues long. CDR3 loop: CASSFYPGGAYEQYF. For the CDR3, the DNA is TGTGCCAGCAGTTTTTATCCCGGGGGTGCCTACGAGCAGTACTTC.

The V call is TRBV19, the J call TRBJ2-4; 7 bases fit TRBD1. The CDR3 spans 15 residues. Germline lookup yields CDR1 LNHDA and CDR2 SQIVND (reference sequence). Losses at the gene ends were 5 bases for V and 4 bases for J; bases not matched to a gene: 8. The CDR3 sequence: CASSDPGQKKNIQYF. CDR3 nucleotides: TGTGCCAGTAGTGACCCGGGACAGAAAAAAAACATTCAGTACTTC.

The V and J genes are TRBV28 and TRBJ1-4, with TRBD1 as a possible D gene (6 bases). V shed 5 bases and J shed 6 bases, with 16 bases lying between them. The CDR3 spans 15 residues. Germline loops: CDR1 MDHEN, CDR2 SYDVKM. The DNA of the CDR3 is TGTGCCAGCAGTACCCCGCCAGGGGCTTATGAAAAACTGTTTTTT. Its protein is CASSTPPGAYEKLFF.

The J gene is TRBJ1-2, the V gene TRBV2; 7 bases fit TRBD1. Trimming took 8 bases from V and 0 from J; bases not matched to a gene: 9. Per the germline V gene, CDR1 is SNHLY and CDR2 is FYNNEI. This CDR3 is built from 15 residues. The CDR3 loop reads CASVSDGQANYGYTF. The CDR3 bases are TGTGCCAGCGTGTCTGATGGACAGGCTAACTATGGCTACACCTTC. Full variable domain (rest looked up from reference TRBV2 and TRBJ1-2): EPEVTQTPSHQVTQMGQEVILRCVPISNHLYFYWYRQILGQKVEFLVSFYNNEISEKSEIFDDQFSVERPDGSNFTLKIRSTKLEDSAMYFCASVSDGQANYGYTFGSGTRLTVV.

The genes are TRBV5-1 and TRBJ2-5, with D possibly matching TRBD1 (5 bases). V lost 2 bases, J lost 5 bases, and 13 bases lay in between. Per the germline V gene, CDR1 is SGHRS and CDR2 is YFSETQ. There are 14 residues in the CDR3. The CDR3 spells CASSFQGVVETQYF. The CDR3, as DNA: TGCGCCAGCAGCTTCCAAGGGGTTGTTGAGACCCAGTACTTC.

This sequence joins TRBV27 and TRBJ1-2; 7 nucleotides align to TRBD1. Germline CDR1 and CDR2: MNHEY and SMNVEV (reference sequence). The CDR3 has 14 amino acids. V lost 2 bases, J lost 2 bases, and 2 bases stayed unmatched. CDR3 sequence: CASSLKGANYGYTF. As DNA, the CDR3 is TGTGCCAGCAGTTTAAAGGGGGCGAACTATGGCTACACCTTC.